Presented here are 20 T cell receptor beta chains from one specimen sequenced in a study of blood T cells in healthy people across ages. Through a sample-barcoded 5' primer and a J-beta primer mix, a second PCR was run for roughly 7 to 12 cycles. TCRdb ran MiXCR on the 5' RACE reads and lists one entry per CDR3 protein. The table shows around 670,000 distinct CDR3 sequences, with under 30% occurring only once. The sequenced sample was blood. These receptors were collected from a woman older than 75 in good health.

This clonotype was detected ten times or more. The chain employs TRBV9 and TRBJ1-1, with 11 bases identical to TRBD1. The V gene end was trimmed by 4 bases and the J gene end by 5 bases; junction bases not matched to a gene: 4. The CDR3 runs to 14 residues. The germline V gene has CDR1 SGDLS and CDR2 YYNGEE. The CDR3 DNA follows: TGTGCCAGCAGCCAAGGGACAGGGGGAACTGAAGCTTTCTTT. Protein sequence: CASSQGTGGTEAFF.

This clonotype appeared many times. The V and J genes are TRBV5-5 and TRBJ2-5; D call uncertain. This CDR3 spans 15 amino acids. Germline CDR1 and CDR2: SGHKS and YYEKEE (reference sequence). V lost 4 bases and J 0 bases, leaving 13 bases between the germline ends. In DNA form, the CDR3 reads TGTGCCAGCAGCGGCGGACGGTTGTACCAAGAGACCCAGTACTTC. Translated, it gives CASSGGRLYQETQYF.

The V and J genes are TRBV10-3 and TRBJ2-1; 8 bases align to TRBD2. The CDR3 contains 16 residues. V lost 0 bases, J lost 8 bases, and 9 bases stayed unmatched. The germline V gene encodes CDR1 ENHRY and CDR2 SYGVKD. CDR3 residues: CAISESLGGRSHEQFF. Written as DNA, the CDR3 is TGTGCCATCAGTGAGTCTCTTGGCGGGAGGAGCCATGAGCAGTTCTTC.

This chain connects TRBV6-5 to TRBJ2-3; D might be TRBD2 (5 bases). The V end was cut by 3 bases, the J end by 6 bases, with 13 bases between. CDR1 is MNHEY and CDR2 is SVGAGI in the germline V gene. CDR3 size: 14 residues. The CDR3 region is CASSYAGGADTQYF. The DNA for the CDR3 is TGTGCCAGCAGTTATGCCGGAGGCGCGGATACGCAGTATTTT.

Concerning this clonotype: A much larger clone is a single base away; this may be a read error. The chain carries TRBV15 and TRBJ1-5; D perhaps matches TRBD1 (6 bases). This CDR3 spans 15 amino acids. Germline assignment: CDR1 LNHNV and CDR2 YYDKDF (reference sequence). Trimming pared 3 bases from V and 8 bases from J, leaving 17 bases between. CDR3 nucleotide sequence: TGTGCCACCAGCAGGGAACAGGGAGGGAGTAAGCCCCAGCATTTT. Its translation: CATSREQGGSKPQHF.

This clonotype was counted ten times or more. The chain links TRBV4-2 to TRBJ1-6, with 10 bases that match TRBD1. The V gene end was trimmed by 3 bases and the J gene end by 7 bases; junction bases not matched to a gene: 9. The CDR3 consists of 17 residues. Per germline, CDR1 LGHNA and CDR2 YNFKEQ. This CDR3 reads CASSQPGTGARNSPLHF. The DNA of the CDR3 is TGTGCCAGCAGCCAGCCCGGGACAGGGGCCCGAAATTCACCCCTCCACTTT.

The genes are TRBV4-2 and TRBJ2-2; TRBD2 is a possible D gene (6 bases). This CDR3 contains 16 residues. From germline, CDR1 is LGHNA and CDR2 YNFKEQ. Trimming pared 0 bases from V and 4 bases from J, leaving 12 bases between. The CDR3 region has the DNA TGTGCCAGCAGCCAAGAGTGGGGGGAGAGCACCGGGGAGCTGTTTTTT. It codes for CASSQEWGESTGELFF.

Note on this clonotype: Possible read error: a much larger clone is one base away. Lacking the conserved final phenylalanine or tryptophan, this CDR3 likely reflects a read error. The chain joins TRBV18 to TRBJ2-7, with no clear D. V gave up 0 bases and J gave up 0 bases, with 6 bases separating them. This CDR3 has 14 amino acids. Germline CDR1 is KGHSH and CDR2 is LQKENI. In nucleotides, the CDR3 is TGTGCCAGCTCACCACCTACTGTCTCCTACGAGCAGTACTGC. Amino acids: CASSPPTVSYEQYC.

In this sample, this clonotype turned up a few times. The V gene is TRBV19, the J gene TRBJ1-2; unclear D gene. Germline CDR1 is LNHDA and CDR2 is SQIVND (reference sequence). The CDR3 runs 14 residues. Trimming took 5 bases from V and 0 from J, leaving 10 bases between them. The CDR3 bases are TGTGCCAGTAGTGCAATATGGGCTAACTATGGCTACACCTTC. It is translated as CASSAIWANYGYTF.

This rearrangement joins TRBV6-5 to TRBJ2-5; 7 bases fit TRBD1. J was trimmed by 11 bases and V by 6 bases; bases with no gene match: 15. CDR1 and CDR2 from the germline V gene are MNHEY and SVGAGI. The CDR3 contains 14 residues. CDR3 nucleotides: TGTGCCAGCAGCCAGCTGGGACAGCACAATGAGCAGTACTTC. It specifies CASSQLGQHNEQYF.

This clonotype was seen ten or more times. This chain connects TRBV29-1 to TRBJ2-1, with 8 positions matching TRBD1. Germline V lookup: CDR1 SQVTM, CDR2 ANQGSEA. The CDR3 consists of 13 residues. Trimming removed 7 bases from V and 7 bases from J; junction bases left unmatched: 9. CDR3: CSAWDRLTNEQFF. In DNA form, the CDR3 reads TGCAGCGCTTGGGACAGGCTTACGAATGAGCAGTTCTTC.

The V gene is TRBV9, the J gene TRBJ1-6; 7 nucleotides agree with TRBD1. The CDR3 has 17 residues. In germline, CDR1 is SGDLS, CDR2 YYNGEE. The junction had 4 bases not matched to a gene; V was cut back by 0 bases and J by 1 base. The CDR3 sequence: CASSVEGGASYNSPLHF. The CDR3 DNA sequence: TGTGCCAGCAGCGTAGAAGGGGGCGCGTCCTATAATTCACCCCTCCACTTT.

V and J are TRBV13 and TRBJ2-7; 11 bases fit TRBD2. Germline CDR1 PRHDT, CDR2 FYEKMQ (reference sequence). Losses at the gene ends were 5 bases for V and 7 bases for J; bases not matched to a gene: 10. The CDR3 spans 15 residues. CDR3 sequence reads: CASSTSSGRATEQYF. DNA for the CDR3: TGTGCCAGCAGCACTAGTAGCGGGAGGGCCACGGAGCAGTACTTC.

As regards this clonotype: A much larger clone differs by one base, so this may be a read error. CDR3 nucleotide sequence: TGTGCCAGCAGCCCACAGACTACCGCAGGGACCCAGTACTTC. Translating gives CASSPQTTAGTQYF. The chain joins TRBV5-4 to TRBJ2-7; D may be TRBD2 (5 bases). Matching the DNA end better, TRBJ2-5 makes the J call doubtful. The CDR3 contains 14 residues. CDR1 SGHNT and CDR2 YYREEE come from the germline V gene (reference sequence).

For this clonotype: One junction end does not reproduce the germline sequence, and a read error may be involved. The chain has TRBV7-2 and TRBJ2-4; TRBD2 matches 12 bases. The J call may be faulty, since TRBJ2-5 better matches the DNA end. This CDR3 is 17 amino acids long. CDR1 and CDR2 from the germline V gene are SGHTA and FQGNSA. In DNA, the CDR3 is TGTGCCAGCAGCTTCGGACTAGCGGGACTGTACCAGGAGACCCAGTACTTC. This codes for CASSFGLAGLYQETQYF.

The table lists this clonotype with a few counts. The chain has TRBV19 and TRBJ2-7; 9 nucleotides agree with TRBD1. Losses at the gene ends were 6 bases for V and 6 bases for J; bases not matched to a gene: 9. The length of the CDR3 is 14 residues. CDR1 and CDR2 from the germline V gene are LNHDA and SQIVND (reference sequence). The CDR3 region is CASRGPGQGGEQYF. The CDR3 coding sequence is TGTGCCAGTAGAGGACCGGGACAGGGCGGCGAGCAGTACTTC.

This clonotype was detected many times. The chain has TRBV12-5 and TRBJ2-3; D perhaps matches TRBD2 (5 bases). The CDR3 is 13 residues long. In germline, CDR1 is LGHNT, CDR2 FRNRAP. V was clipped by 2 bases and J by 7 bases, with 10 bases between them. In DNA form, the CDR3 reads TGTGCTAGTGGTTTGCGAGGGTCAAATACGCAGTATTTT. As protein: CASGLRGSNTQYF.

The chain employs TRBV6-5 and TRBJ2-1, with 7 positions matching TRBD1. V shed 2 bases and J 8 bases; nucleotides not matched to a gene: 9. The CDR3 length is 15 residues. Germline assignment: CDR1 MNHEY and CDR2 SVGAGI. As DNA, the CDR3 is TGTGCCAGCAGTTACAGGGCAGGGGGTCAGGATGAGCAGTTCTTC. Translated: CASSYRAGGQDEQFF.

The CDR3 is CASSLDPGQGRSYTF. The CDR3 DNA is TGTGCCAGCAGCTTAGATCCGGGACAGGGAAGAAGCTACACCTTC. The gene calls are TRBV7-2 and TRBJ1-2, with 9 bases lining up with TRBD1. V lost 1 base and J lost 9; bases outside the gene matches: 9. The CDR3 has 15 amino acids. Germline V gene lookup returns CDR1 SGHTA and CDR2 FQGNSA. Combining the CDR3 with reference TRBV7-2 and TRBJ1-2 gives the whole variable domain GAGVSQSPSNKVTEKGKDVELRCDPISGHTALYWYRQSLGQGLEFLIYFQGNSAPDKSGLPSDRFSAERTGGSVSTLTIQRTQQEDSAVYLCASSLDPGQGRSYTFGSGTRLTVV.

This clonotype was counted only a few times. Possible read error: a much larger clone is one base away. This chain connects TRBV20-1 to TRBJ2-5, with D unclear. Germline CDR1 is DFQATT and CDR2 is SNEGSKA (reference sequence). The CDR3 runs 12 residues. In DNA form, the CDR3 reads TGCAGGGCTAGTCCCTCTCCAGAGACCCAGTACTTC. The encoded protein is CRASPSPETQYF.